Following are 17 T cell receptor beta chains from one sample sequenced in a study of T cell repertoires in cytomegalovirus infection. These receptors have no identified antigens. TCRdb reanalysed the reads using MiXCR and keeps one entry per CDR3 protein. The table has some 920,000 distinct CDR3 sequences, 30% to 40% seen once. Sequences were derived from cultured CD8+ T cells from PBMCs, sampled from culture after CMV antigen stimulation. The receptors were gathered from a human donor in good health (CMV status not recorded). Some clones in this sample may be carry-over from other donors' samples.

This clonotype was counted a few times. This chain uses TRBV28 with TRBJ1-6, with 7 positions matching TRBD1. Germline V gene sequence: CDR1 MDHEN, CDR2 SYDVKM. The CDR3 consists of 20 residues. Unmatched junction bases numbered 15, after V lost 3 bases and J lost 1 base. This CDR3 is CASSFPTGAGLLSYNSPLHF. The CDR3 DNA sequence: TGTGCCAGCAGTTTTCCTACAGGGGCCGGGTTGTTATCCTATAATTCACCCCTCCACTTT.

This sequence joins TRBV6-6 and TRBJ2-7, with D possibly being TRBD1 (6 bases). Trimming left V 2 bases short and J 4 bases short, with 15 bases between. Germline V CDR1 and CDR2: MNHNY, SVGAGI (reference sequence). CDR3 size: 15 residues. The CDR3: CASSYDGTSYYEQYF. The DNA of the CDR3 is TGTGCCAGCAGTTACGACGGGACATCCTATTACGAGCAGTACTTC.

This chain uses TRBV4-3 with TRBJ1-5, with D perhaps TRBD1 (5 bases). The germline CDR1 and CDR2 sequences are LGHNA and YSLEER. The CDR3 totals 13 residues. V shed 2 bases and J shed 5 bases, with 7 bases lying between them. The CDR3 coding sequence is TGCGCCAGCAGCCAACGCAGGGATCAGCCCCAGCATTTT. As protein: CASSQRRDQPQHF.

This clonotype was seen ten or more times. The chain recombines TRBV7-2 with TRBJ1-2; 8 positions agree with TRBD1. CDR1 SGHTA and CDR2 FQGNSA come from the germline V gene. The CDR3 is 16 residues long. Unmatched junction bases numbered 7, after V lost 1 base and J lost 3 bases. CDR3 loop: CASSLDTGQAYYGYTF. In DNA form, the CDR3 reads TGTGCCAGCAGCTTAGACACGGGACAGGCATACTATGGCTACACCTTC.

The chain uses TRBV5-8 and TRBJ2-5; D might be TRBD1 (6 bases). This CDR3 region has 15 residues. Germline V gene data show CDR1 as SGHTS and CDR2 as YDEGEE. Trimming left V 5 bases short and J 5 bases short, with 19 bases between. CDR3 coding DNA: TGTGCCAGCAGAAAGGGATCGCAGGGGTGGGAGACCCAGTACTTC. Translating gives CASRKGSQGWETQYF.

The chain combines TRBV6-5 with TRBJ2-4; 10 nucleotides agree with TRBD1. The CDR3 is made up of 17 amino acids. Germline trimming cut 5 bases from V and 1 base from J; bases unmatched to any gene: 8. Germline CDR1 reads MNHEY; CDR2 reads SVGAGI. DNA of the CDR3: TGTGCCAGCAGTCCCTGGGGACAGGGGATCGCCAAAAACATTCAGTACTTC. Translating gives CASSPWGQGIAKNIQYF.

This clonotype was counted ten times or more. This chain joins TRBV4-1 and TRBJ2-1, with D possibly being TRBD2 (6 bases). This CDR3 spans 15 amino acids. The germline gives CDR1 MGHRA, CDR2 YSYEKL. V was shortened by 1 base and J by 4 bases, with 11 bases between the two germline ends. CDR3 nucleotide sequence: TGCGCCAGCAGCCAAGTCCGGGGACTTTACAATGAGCAGTTCTTC. This codes for CASSQVRGLYNEQFF.

CDR3 protein: CASNYGSYSNQPQHF. The CDR3 DNA follows: TGTGCCAGTAACTATGGATCGTATAGCAATCAGCCCCAGCATTTT. The chain carries TRBV19 and TRBJ1-5, with D hard to call. V was shortened by 7 bases and J by 0 bases, with 13 bases between the two germline ends. Germline V CDR1 and CDR2: LNHDA, SQIVND (reference sequence). This CDR3 comprises 15 residues.

The chain joins TRBV28 to TRBJ2-7; tentatively, D is TRBD2 (6 bases). Germline V gene lookup returns CDR1 MDHEN and CDR2 SYDVKM. CDR3 length: 14 amino acids. Trimming took off 7 bases at V and 0 bases at J, with 13 bases between the two ends. The CDR3 region is CASMRGFASYEQYV. In DNA form, the CDR3 reads TGTGCCAGCATGCGGGGTTTTGCCTCCTACGAGCAGTACGTC.

The chain recombines TRBV7-3 with TRBJ2-7, with 8 positions matching TRBD1. The CDR3 consists of 12 residues. CDR1 and CDR2 (germline): SGHTA, FQGTGA. The CDR3, as DNA: TGTTCCACGGACAGGGATTTTTACGAGCAGTACGTC. It specifies CSTDRDFYEQYV.

This chain links TRBV20-1 with TRBJ2-7; 7 bases fit TRBD2. The CDR3 runs to 13 residues. Germline V CDR1 and CDR2: DFQATT, SNEGSKA (reference sequence). Losses at the gene ends were 1 base for V and 0 bases for J; bases not matched to a gene: 0. The CDR3 sequence is CSARGGSSYEQYF. The DNA of the CDR3 is TGCAGTGCTAGAGGCGGGAGCTCCTACGAGCAGTACTTC.

This clonotype was seen repeatedly, ten times or more. J is TRBJ2-6 and V is TRBV7-9; D is unclear. The CDR3 spans 20 residues. Per the germline V gene, CDR1 is SEHNR and CDR2 is FQNEAQ (reference sequence). V was cut by 5 bases and J by 5 bases, with 28 bases left in between. The CDR3 DNA reads as TGTGCCAGCAGCCCATCTTTTACAGCAACTCTAATGCCTCGGGCCAACGTCCTGACTTTC. This sequence encodes CASSPSFTATLMPRANVLTF. Full variable domain (rest looked up from reference TRBV7-9 and TRBJ2-6): DTGVSQNPRHKITKRGQNVTFRCDPISEHNRLYWYRQTLGQGPEFLTYFQNEAQLEKSRLLSDRFSAERPKGSFSTLEIQRTEQGDSAMYLCASSPSFTATLMPRANVLTFGAGSRLTVL.

A single count supports this clonotype. This sequence joins TRBV19 and TRBJ2-4; D remains ambiguous. Trimming took off 0 bases at V and 8 bases at J, with 14 bases between the two ends. This CDR3 comprises 15 residues. Germline V gene data show CDR1 as LNHDA and CDR2 as SQIVND (reference sequence). This CDR3 reads CASSIDLIGEDIQYF. CDR3 nucleotide sequence: TGTGCCAGTAGTATAGATCTGATAGGCGAGGACATTCAGTACTTC.

This rearrangement joins TRBV19 to TRBJ1-6; 8 nucleotides agree with TRBD1. The junction had 10 bases not matched to a gene; V was cut back by 5 bases and J by 7 bases. Germline lookup yields CDR1 LNHDA and CDR2 SQIVND (reference sequence). The CDR3 has 16 amino acids. CDR3 residues: CASSGGTGFLNSPLHF. The CDR3 nucleotides read TGTGCCAGTAGTGGAGGGACAGGATTTCTGAATTCACCCCTCCACTTT.

This clonotype was detected a few times. The chain uses TRBV25-1 and TRBJ2-1; 11 nucleotides match TRBD2. Trimming removed 3 bases from V and 5 bases from J; junction bases left unmatched: 9. Germline loops: CDR1 MGHDK, CDR2 SYGVNS. The CDR3 is 17 residues long. The CDR3 sequence: CASSESLAGGPDNEQFF. The CDR3 coding sequence is TGTGCCAGCAGTGAGTCCCTAGCGGGGGGTCCGGACAATGAGCAGTTCTTC. The variable domain in full, with the rest retrieved from reference TRBV25-1 and TRBJ2-1, is EADIYQTPRYLVIGTGKKITLECSQTMGHDKMYWYQQDPGMELHLIHYSYGVNSTEKGDLSSESTVSRIRTEHFPLTLESARPSHTSQYLCASSESLAGGPDNEQFFGPGTRLTVL.

This clonotype has only a few counts. The chain recombines TRBV6-1 with TRBJ1-5; D might be TRBD1 (5 bases). The CDR3 is 16 amino acids. Per the germline V gene, CDR1 is MNHNS and CDR2 is SASEGT. V was shortened by 6 bases and J by 0 bases, with 15 bases between the two germline ends. The CDR3 region is CASRDLGVYSNQPQHF. CDR3 nucleotide sequence: TGTGCCAGCAGAGATCTAGGGGTTTATAGCAATCAGCCCCAGCATTTT.

V gene TRBV6-5 combines with J gene TRBJ2-3; 10 bases map to TRBD2. J gave up 2 bases and V 2 bases, and 4 bases lay outside the gene matches. Germline CDR1 and CDR2: MNHEY and SVGAGI. This CDR3 has 16 residues. The CDR3 sequence: CASSYASGGFTDTQYF. CDR3 DNA: TGTGCCAGCAGTTACGCTAGCGGGGGCTTCACAGATACGCAGTATTTT.